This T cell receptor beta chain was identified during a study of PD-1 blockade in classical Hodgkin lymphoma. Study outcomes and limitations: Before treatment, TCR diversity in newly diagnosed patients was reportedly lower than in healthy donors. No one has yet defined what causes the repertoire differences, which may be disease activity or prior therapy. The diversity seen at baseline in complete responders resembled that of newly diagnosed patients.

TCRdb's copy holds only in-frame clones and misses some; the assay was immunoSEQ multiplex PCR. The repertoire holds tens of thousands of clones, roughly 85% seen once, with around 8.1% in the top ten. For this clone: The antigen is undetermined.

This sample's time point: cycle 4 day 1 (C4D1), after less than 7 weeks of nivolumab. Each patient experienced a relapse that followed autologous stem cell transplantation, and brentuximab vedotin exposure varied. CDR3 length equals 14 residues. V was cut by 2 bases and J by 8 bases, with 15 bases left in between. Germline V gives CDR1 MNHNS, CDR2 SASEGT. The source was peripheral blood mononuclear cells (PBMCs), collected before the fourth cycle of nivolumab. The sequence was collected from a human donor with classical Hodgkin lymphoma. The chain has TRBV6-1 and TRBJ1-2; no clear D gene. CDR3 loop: CASSELYGLSGYTF. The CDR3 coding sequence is TGTGCCAGCAGTGAATTATACGGATTATCAGGCTACACCTTC.